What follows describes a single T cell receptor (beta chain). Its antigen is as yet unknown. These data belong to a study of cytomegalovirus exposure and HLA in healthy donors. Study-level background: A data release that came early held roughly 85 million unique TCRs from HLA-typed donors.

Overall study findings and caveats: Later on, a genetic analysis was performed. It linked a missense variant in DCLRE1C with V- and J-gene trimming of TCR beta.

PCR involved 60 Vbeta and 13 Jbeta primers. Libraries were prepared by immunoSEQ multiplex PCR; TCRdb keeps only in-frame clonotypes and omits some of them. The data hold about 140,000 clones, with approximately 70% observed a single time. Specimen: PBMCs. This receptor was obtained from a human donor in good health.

This CDR3 is CASSEPGTSGGVYNEQFF. As DNA, the CDR3 is TGCGCCAGCAGTGAGCCCGGGACTAGCGGGGGGGTCTACAATGAGCAGTTCTTC. This sequence joins TRBV10-1 and TRBJ2-1, with TRBD2 identical over 16 bases. The CDR3 extends over 18 amino acids. Germline trimming cut 2 bases from V and 3 bases from J; bases unmatched to any gene: 4. Germline V CDR1 and CDR2: WNHNN, SYGVQD (reference sequence).